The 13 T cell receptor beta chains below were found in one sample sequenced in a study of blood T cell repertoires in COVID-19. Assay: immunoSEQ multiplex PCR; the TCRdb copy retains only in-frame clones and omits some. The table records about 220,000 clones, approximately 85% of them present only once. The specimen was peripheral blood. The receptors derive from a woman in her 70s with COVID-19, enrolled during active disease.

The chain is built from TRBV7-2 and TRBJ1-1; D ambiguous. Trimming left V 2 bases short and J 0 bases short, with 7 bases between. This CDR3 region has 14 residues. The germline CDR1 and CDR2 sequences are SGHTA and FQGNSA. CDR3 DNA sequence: TGTGCCAGCAGCTTACTGAGCATGAACACTGAAGCTTTCTTT. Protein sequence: CASSLLSMNTEAFF.

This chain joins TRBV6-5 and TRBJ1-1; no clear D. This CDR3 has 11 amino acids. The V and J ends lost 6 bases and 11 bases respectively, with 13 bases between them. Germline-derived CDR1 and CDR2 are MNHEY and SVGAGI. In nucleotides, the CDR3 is TGTGCCAGCAGGAATATGGGCGAGGCTTTCTTT. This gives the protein CASRNMGEAFF.

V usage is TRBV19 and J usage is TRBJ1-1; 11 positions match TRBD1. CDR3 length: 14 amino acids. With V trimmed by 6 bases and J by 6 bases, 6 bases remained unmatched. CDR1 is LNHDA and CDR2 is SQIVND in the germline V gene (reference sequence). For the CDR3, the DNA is TGTGCCAGTAGCCGGACAGGGGGCTTTGCTGAAGCTTTCTTT. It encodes CASSRTGGFAEAFF.

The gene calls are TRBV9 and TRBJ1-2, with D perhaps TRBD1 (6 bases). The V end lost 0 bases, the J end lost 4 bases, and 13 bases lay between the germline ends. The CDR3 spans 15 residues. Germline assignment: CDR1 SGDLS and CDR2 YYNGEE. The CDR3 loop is CASSVAGGGFYGYTF. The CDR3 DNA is TGTGCCAGCAGCGTAGCGGGAGGGGGATTCTATGGCTACACCTTC.

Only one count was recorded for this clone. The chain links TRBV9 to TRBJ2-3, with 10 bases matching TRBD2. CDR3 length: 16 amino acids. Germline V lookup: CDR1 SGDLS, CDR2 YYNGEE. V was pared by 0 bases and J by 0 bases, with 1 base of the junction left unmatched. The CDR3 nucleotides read TGTGCCAGCAGCGTAGAAGCGGGGGGGAGCACAGATACGCAGTATTTT. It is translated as CASSVEAGGSTDTQYF.

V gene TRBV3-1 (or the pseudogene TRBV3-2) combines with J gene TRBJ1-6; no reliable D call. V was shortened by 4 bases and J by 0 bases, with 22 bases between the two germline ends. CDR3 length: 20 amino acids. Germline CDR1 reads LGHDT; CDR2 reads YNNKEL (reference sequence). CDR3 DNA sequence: TGTGCCAGCAGCCCCTCCCTGGTGGGAGTCGGTAGCTCCTATAATTCACCCCTCCACTTT. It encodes CASSPSLVGVGSSYNSPLHF.

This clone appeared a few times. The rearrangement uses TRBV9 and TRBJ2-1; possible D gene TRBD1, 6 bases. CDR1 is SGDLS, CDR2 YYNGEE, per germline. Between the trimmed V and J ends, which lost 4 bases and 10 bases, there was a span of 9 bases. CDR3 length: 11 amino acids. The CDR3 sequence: CASSSGQEQFF. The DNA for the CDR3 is TGTGCCAGCAGCTCCGGACAGGAGCAGTTCTTC. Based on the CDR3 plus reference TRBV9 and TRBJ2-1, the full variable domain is DSGVTQTPKHLITATGQRVTLRCSPRSGDLSVYWYQQSLDQGLQFLIQYYNGEERAKGNILERFSAQQFPDLHSELNLSSLELGDSALYFCASSSGQEQFFGPGTRLTVL.

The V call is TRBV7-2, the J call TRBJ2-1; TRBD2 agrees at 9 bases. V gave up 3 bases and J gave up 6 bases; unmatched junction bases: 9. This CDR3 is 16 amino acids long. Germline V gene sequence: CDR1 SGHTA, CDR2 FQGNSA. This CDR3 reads CASSFSVAGAANEQFF. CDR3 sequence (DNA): TGTGCCAGCAGCTTTTCGGTAGCGGGAGCTGCCAATGAGCAGTTCTTC.

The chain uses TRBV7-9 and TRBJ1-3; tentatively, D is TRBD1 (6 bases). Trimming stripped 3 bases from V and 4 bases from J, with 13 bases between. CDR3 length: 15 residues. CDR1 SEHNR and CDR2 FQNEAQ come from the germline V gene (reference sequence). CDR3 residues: CASSLTGVSGNTIYF. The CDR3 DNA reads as TGTGCCAGCAGCTTGACAGGCGTTTCGGGAAACACCATATATTTT.

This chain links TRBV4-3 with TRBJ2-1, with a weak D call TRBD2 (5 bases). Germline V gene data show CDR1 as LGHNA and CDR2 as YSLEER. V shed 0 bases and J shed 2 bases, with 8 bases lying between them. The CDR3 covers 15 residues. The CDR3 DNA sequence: TGCGCCAGCAGCCAAGATAGAGCGGCCTACAATGAGCAGTTCTTC. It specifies CASSQDRAAYNEQFF.

The CDR3 is CASSPRTSGSTDTQYF. CDR3 bases: TGTGCCAGCAGCCCCAGGACTAGCGGGAGCACAGATACGCAGTATTTT. The J gene is TRBJ2-3, the V gene TRBV11-2; TRBD2 agrees at 11 bases. Germline V gene data show CDR1 as SGHAT and CDR2 as FQNNGV. V shed 5 bases, J shed 0 bases, and the junction held 4 bases outside the gene matches. This CDR3 region has 16 residues.

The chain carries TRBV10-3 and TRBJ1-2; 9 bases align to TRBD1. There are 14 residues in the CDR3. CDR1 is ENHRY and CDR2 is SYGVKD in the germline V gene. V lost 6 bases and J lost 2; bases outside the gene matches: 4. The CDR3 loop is CAISQTGGNYGYTF. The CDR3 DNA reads TGTGCCATCAGCCAGACAGGGGGGAACTATGGCTACACCTTC.

The CDR3 DNA reads as TGCGCCAGCAGCCAGCAGGGAAGTAGGGATAGTGGCTACACCTTC. It yields the protein CASSQQGSRDSGYTF. The rearrangement links TRBV4-3 to TRBJ1-2, with D perhaps TRBD1 (5 bases). Germline CDR1 reads LGHNA; CDR2 reads YSLEER. The CDR3 spans 15 residues. V lost 3 bases and J lost 7, with 18 bases in between.